This T cell receptor beta chain was sequenced during a study of cytomegalovirus exposure and HLA in healthy donors. Study results and caveats: TCR beta chain V- and J-gene trimming was linked, in a later analysis, to a missense variant in DCLRE1C.

The PCR had 60 Vbeta and 13 Jbeta primers. TCRdb keeps only in-frame clones here, not all; method: immunoSEQ multiplex PCR. The sample comprises roughly 36,000 clones, 80% of which are singletons, and 5% to 6.5% rests with the top ten. CDR1 and CDR2 (germline): SGHRS, YFSETQ. V was pared by 6 bases and J by 5 bases, with 17 bases between. The CDR3 is 14 residues long. With respect to this clone: The target antigen is unknown.

The chain recombines TRBV5-1 with TRBJ1-1, with D tentatively TRBD1 (5 bases). This clonotype originated in a male donor in good health and CMV-seronegative. Sequenced material: PBMCs. The CDR3 sequence: CASKPVGRGTEAFF. In DNA, the CDR3 is TGCGCCAGCAAACCCGTGGGTAGGGGAACTGAAGCTTTCTTT.